This T cell receptor (beta chain) originates from a study of T cells after yellow fever vaccination. A single record per CDR3 protein comes from TCRdb applying MiXCR to the 5' RACE reads. The table has 500,000 to 650,000 distinct CDR3 sequences, less than 20% seen once. The germline V gene has CDR1 DFQATT and CDR2 SNEGSKA (reference sequence). This CDR3 region has 15 residues. This clonotype was recorded only once. The antigen is undetermined. Mismatch with germline at one junction end may stem from a read error. Study-wide points: A small share of clonotypes appeared in both CD4 and CD8 compartments. Abundant contaminating clonotypes from the bulk population could appear in FACS-sorted repertoires.

The clonotype comes from a man between 18 and 29 years old who received the YFV17D yellow fever vaccine. The V call is TRBV20-1, the J call TRBJ1-1; D remains unclear. The sample was PBMCs, taken about 5 days after the first yellow fever vaccination. In nucleotides, the CDR3 is TGCAATGCTAGAGTTCTTGTGGTGTCGAACACTGAAGCTTTCTTT. This translates into CNARVLVVSNTEAFF.